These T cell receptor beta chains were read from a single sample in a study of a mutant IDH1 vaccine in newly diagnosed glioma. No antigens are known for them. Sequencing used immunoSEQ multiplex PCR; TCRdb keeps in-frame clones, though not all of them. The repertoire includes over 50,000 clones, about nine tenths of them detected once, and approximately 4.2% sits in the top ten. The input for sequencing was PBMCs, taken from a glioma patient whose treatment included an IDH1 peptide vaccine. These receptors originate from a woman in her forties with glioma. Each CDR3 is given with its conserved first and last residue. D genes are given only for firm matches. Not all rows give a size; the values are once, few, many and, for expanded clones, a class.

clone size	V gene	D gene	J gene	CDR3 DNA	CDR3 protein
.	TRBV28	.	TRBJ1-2	TGTGCCAGCAGTTTCTCCAGGGAGGGAGGCTATGGCTACACCTTC	CASSFSREGGYGYTF
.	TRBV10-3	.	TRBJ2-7	TGTGCCATCAGTGAGTCCGTGAGCGAGCAGTACTTC	CAISESVSEQYF
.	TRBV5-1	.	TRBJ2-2	TGCGCCAGCAGCTTGGCCGTGGGGGCGACCACCGGGGAGCTGTTTTTT	CASSLAVGATTGELFF
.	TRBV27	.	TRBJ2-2	TGTGCCAGCAGTTTAGCGGCCAACACCGGGGAGCTGTTTTTT	CASSLAANTGELFF
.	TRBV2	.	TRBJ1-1	TGTGCCAGCAGTGATCAGGGTACTACTGAAGCTTTCTTT	CASSDQGTTEAFF
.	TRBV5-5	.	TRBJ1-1	TGTGCCAGCAGCCGTGGGGGGCTGGGGACTGAAGCTTTCTTT	CASSRGGLGTEAFF
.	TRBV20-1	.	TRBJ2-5	TGCAGTGCGAACCAACAAGAGACCCAGTACTTC	CSANQQETQYF
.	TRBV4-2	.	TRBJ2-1	TGTGCCAGCAGCCCACAGGGTAGCCCCCCTAATGAGCAGTTCTTC	CASSPQGSPPNEQFF
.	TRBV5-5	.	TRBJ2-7	TGTGCCAGCAGCTTCGTCGGGACCCCCGACGAGCAGTACTTC	CASSFVGTPDEQYF
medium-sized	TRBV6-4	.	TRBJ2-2	TGTGCCAGCAGTGACAGGGCTGATACCGGGGAGCTGTTTTTT	CASSDRADTGELFF
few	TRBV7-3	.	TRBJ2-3	TGTGCCAGCAGTAGCAACCCCCAAGATACGCAGTATTTT	CASSSNPQDTQYF
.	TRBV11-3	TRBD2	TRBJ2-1	TGTGCCAGCAGCTCCGGGACTAGCGGGGGGCATGAGCAGTTCTTC	CASSSGTSGGHEQFF
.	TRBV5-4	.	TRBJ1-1	TGTGCCAGCAGTCAAAATCCGGGACTCCTGAACACTGAAGCTTTCTTT	CASSQNPGLLNTEAFF
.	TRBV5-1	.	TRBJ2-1	TGCGCCAGCAGCTTGGCGCAGCTTAATGAGCAGTTCTTC	CASSLAQLNEQFF
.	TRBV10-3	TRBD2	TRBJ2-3	TGTGCCACTCGACTAGCGGGAGCGGGTGGCACAGATACGCAGTATTTT	CATRLAGAGGTDTQYF
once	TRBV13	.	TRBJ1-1	TGTGCCAGCAGCTTAAGAGAGGGCACTGAAGCTTTCTTT	CASSLREGTEAFF
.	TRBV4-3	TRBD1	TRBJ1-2	TGCGCCAGCAGCCAAAACATACAGATTAGGGGGCTCTATGGCTACACCTTC	CASSQNIQIRGLYGYTF
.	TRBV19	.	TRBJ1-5	TGTGCCAGTAGTATACAGGGACGACAGCCCCAGCATTTT	CASSIQGRQPQHF
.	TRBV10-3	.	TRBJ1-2	TGTGCCATCAGTGGGCCATCGGGGGCCGGGACCTTC	CAISGPSGAGTF
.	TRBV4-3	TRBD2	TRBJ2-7	TGCGCCAGCAGCCAAGATAGGACTAGCGGGGGCCACTACGAGCAGTACTTC	CASSQDRTSGGHYEQYF
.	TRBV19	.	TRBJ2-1	TGTGCCAGTTCCAAAGGGGATTGGAATGAGCAGTTCTTC	CASSKGDWNEQFF
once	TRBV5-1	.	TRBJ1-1	TGCGCCAGCAGCTTGAGCTTCGGGGGGAGCGCTGAAGCTTTCTTT	CASSLSFGGSAEAFF
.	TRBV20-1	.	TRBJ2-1	TGCAGTGCTAAGGATGGGGGTCAGTTCTTC	CSAKDGGQFF
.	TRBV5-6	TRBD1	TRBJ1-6	TGTGCCAGCAGCTCTACAGGGGGCCCGAATTCACCCCTCCACTTT	CASSSTGGPNSPLHF
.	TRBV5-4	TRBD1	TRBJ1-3	TGTGCCAGCAGCCAGGACAGGGAGTTTTTCACCATATATTTT	CASSQDREFFTIYF
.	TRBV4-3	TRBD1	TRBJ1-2	TGCGCCAGCAGCCAATCAGGGGGGTATGGCTACACCTTC	CASSQSGGYGYTF
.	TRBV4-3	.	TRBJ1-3	TGCGCCAGCAGCCAAGTTCATGGGGGCTCTGGAAACACCATATATTTT	CASSQVHGGSGNTIYF
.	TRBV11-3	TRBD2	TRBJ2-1	TGTGCCAGCAGCGAGCGGGGGGGATCCTACAATGAGCAGTTCTTC	CASSERGGSYNEQFF
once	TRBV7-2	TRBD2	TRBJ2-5	TGTGCCAGCTTAGGACTAGCGGGAGGGGCGACCCAGTACTTC	CASLGLAGGATQYF
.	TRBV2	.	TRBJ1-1	TGTGCCAGCAGTGATGTAGGAGGACCGAACACTGAAGCTTTCTTT	CASSDVGGPNTEAFF
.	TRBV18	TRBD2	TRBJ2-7	TGTGCCAGCTCACCACAGTTAGCGGGAGGCCGGGACGAGCAGTACTTC	CASSPQLAGGRDEQYF
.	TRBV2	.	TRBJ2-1	TGTGCCAGCAGTCTCAAGGGCGGCGGGGTAAATGAGCAGTTCTTC	CASSLKGGGVNEQFF
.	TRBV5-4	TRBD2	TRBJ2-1	TGTGCCAGCAGCGGCGGGGGGGCGTACTACAATGAGCAGTTCTTC	CASSGGGAYYNEQFF
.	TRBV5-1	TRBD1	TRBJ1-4	TGCGCCAGCAGCCCCGGGACAGCGAGAACTAATGAAAAACTGTTTTTT	CASSPGTARTNEKLFF
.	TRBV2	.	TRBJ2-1	TGTGCCAGCAGTGAACGGGGTGAGCAGTTCTTC	CASSERGEQFF
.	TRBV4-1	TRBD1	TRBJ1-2	TGCGCCAGCAGCCAAGGCGCGGGACAGTCCCTGTATGGCTACACCTTC	CASSQGAGQSLYGYTF
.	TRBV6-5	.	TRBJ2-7	TGTGCCAGCAGTTACACAATGAGGAGCCTACTATACTTC	CASSYTMRSLLYF
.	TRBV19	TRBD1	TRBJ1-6	TGTGCCAGTCATCCGGGACAGGGTTTTAATTCACCCCTCCACTTT	CASHPGQGFNSPLHF
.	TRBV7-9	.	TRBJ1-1	TGTGCCAGCAGCGCCCAGACCGGTGTGAACACTGAAGCTTTCTTT	CASSAQTGVNTEAFF
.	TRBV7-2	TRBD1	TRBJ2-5	TGTGCCAGCAGCTTAAGGGGACAGGGGGCGCCCCGGGAGACCCAGTACTTC	CASSLRGQGAPRETQYF
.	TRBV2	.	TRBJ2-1	TGTGCCAGCAGTGAAGCTCCCCAACTAAGTGAGCAGTTCTTC	CASSEAPQLSEQFF
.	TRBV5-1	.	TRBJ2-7	TGCGCCAGCAGCTTGGATGGGACACCGTTCTACGAGCAGTACTTC	CASSLDGTPFYEQYF
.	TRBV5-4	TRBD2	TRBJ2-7	TGTGCCAGCAGCGGGGGAGGGCGCCCGGGGGAGCAGTACTTC	CASSGGGRPGEQYF
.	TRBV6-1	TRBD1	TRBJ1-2	TGTGCCAGCATCCTTCAGGGGGCGACGGGCTACACCTTC	CASILQGATGYTF
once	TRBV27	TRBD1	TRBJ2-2	TGTGCCAGCAGCCGGACAGGGGGCAAAGACACCGGGGAGCTGTTTTTT	CASSRTGGKDTGELFF
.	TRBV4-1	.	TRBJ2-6	TGCGCCAGCAGCCAAGAGCCTAAGAGTAGGGTATCCGGGGCCAACGTCCTGACTTTC	CASSQEPKSRVSGANVLTF
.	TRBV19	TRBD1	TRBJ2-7	TGTGCCAGAGGTCCGGGACAGGGCTTTTCCTACGAGCAGTACTTC	CARGPGQGFSYEQYF
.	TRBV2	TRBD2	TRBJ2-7	TGTGCCAGCAGATCGACTAGCGCAATCTACGAGCAGTACTTC	CASRSTSAIYEQYF
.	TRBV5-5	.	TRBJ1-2	TGTGCCAGCGGAGCAGGGGAGGTATCTGGCTACACCTTC	CASGAGEVSGYTF
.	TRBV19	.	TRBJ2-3	TGTGCCAGTAGTATTGGTAGAAGCACAGATACGCAGTATTTT	CASSIGRSTDTQYF
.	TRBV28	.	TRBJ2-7	TGTGCCAGCAGTTTCGCGGGACGGGGGCCCTACGAGCAGTACTTC	CASSFAGRGPYEQYF
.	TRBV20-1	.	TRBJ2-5	TGCAGTGCTAGAGAGATGGAGACCCAGTACTTC	CSAREMETQYF
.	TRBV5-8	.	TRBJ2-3	TGTGCCAGCAGTATGGGACACCCTACGCAGTATTTT	CASSMGHPTQYF
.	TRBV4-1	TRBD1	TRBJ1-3	TGCGCCAGCAGCCAATACGACAGGGGGCGCGAGGACACCATATATTTT	CASSQYDRGREDTIYF
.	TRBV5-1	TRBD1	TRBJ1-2	TGCGCCAGCAGCTTCTCCCTGACAGGGGTATACTATGGCTACACCTTC	CASSFSLTGVYYGYTF